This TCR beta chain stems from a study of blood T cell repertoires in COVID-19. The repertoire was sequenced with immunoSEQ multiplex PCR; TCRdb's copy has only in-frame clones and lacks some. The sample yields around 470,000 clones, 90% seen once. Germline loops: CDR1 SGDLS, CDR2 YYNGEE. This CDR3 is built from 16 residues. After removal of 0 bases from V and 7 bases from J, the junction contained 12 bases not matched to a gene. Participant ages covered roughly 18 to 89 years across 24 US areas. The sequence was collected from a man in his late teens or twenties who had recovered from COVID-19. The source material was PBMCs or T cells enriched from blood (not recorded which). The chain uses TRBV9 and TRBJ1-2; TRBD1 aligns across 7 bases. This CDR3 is CASSVVHQGGYSGYTF. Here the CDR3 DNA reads TGTGCCAGCAGCGTAGTTCACCAGGGGGGCTACTCTGGCTACACCTTC.